This T cell receptor (beta chain) was obtained from a study of identical twins. Points from the study as a whole: Fewer insertions characterized abundant cord blood beta clonotypes, whereas memory repertoires showed none.

It was template switching that added a universal primer site, and there were unique molecular identifiers on the cDNA. MiXCR, applied by TCRdb to the 5' RACE reads, yields one record per CDR3 protein. This repertoire shows 400,000 or so distinct CDR3 sequences, 8.5% to 10% found once; its top ten account for around 8.6%. Healthy Caucasians were all of the donors. V lost 6 bases and J lost 4, with 5 bases in between. This CDR3 has 11 amino acids. Many counts were recorded for this clonotype. Its antigen is still unknown. The sample taken for sequencing was naive T cells sorted from blood. The genes are TRBV12-3 or TRBV12-4 and TRBJ2-3; no definite D call. The sequence derives from a woman aged 45-65 years in good health. Written as DNA, the CDR3 is TGTGCCAGCAGACGGGCAGATACGCAGTATTTT. Protein sequence: CASRRADTQYF.